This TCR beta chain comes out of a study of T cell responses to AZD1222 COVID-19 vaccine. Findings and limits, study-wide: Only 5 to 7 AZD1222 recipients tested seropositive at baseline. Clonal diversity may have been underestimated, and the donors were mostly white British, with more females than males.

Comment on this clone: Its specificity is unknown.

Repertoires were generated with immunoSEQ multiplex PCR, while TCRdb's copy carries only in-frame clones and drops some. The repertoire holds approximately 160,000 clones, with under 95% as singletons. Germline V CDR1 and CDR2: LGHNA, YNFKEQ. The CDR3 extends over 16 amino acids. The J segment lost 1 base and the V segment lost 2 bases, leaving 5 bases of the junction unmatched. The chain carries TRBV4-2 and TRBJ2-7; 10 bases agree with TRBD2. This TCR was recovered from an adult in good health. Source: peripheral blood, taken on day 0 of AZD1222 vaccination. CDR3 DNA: TGTGCCAGCAGCCAACGAACTAGCGGGGCATCCTACGAGCAGTACTTC. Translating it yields CASSQRTSGASYEQYF.